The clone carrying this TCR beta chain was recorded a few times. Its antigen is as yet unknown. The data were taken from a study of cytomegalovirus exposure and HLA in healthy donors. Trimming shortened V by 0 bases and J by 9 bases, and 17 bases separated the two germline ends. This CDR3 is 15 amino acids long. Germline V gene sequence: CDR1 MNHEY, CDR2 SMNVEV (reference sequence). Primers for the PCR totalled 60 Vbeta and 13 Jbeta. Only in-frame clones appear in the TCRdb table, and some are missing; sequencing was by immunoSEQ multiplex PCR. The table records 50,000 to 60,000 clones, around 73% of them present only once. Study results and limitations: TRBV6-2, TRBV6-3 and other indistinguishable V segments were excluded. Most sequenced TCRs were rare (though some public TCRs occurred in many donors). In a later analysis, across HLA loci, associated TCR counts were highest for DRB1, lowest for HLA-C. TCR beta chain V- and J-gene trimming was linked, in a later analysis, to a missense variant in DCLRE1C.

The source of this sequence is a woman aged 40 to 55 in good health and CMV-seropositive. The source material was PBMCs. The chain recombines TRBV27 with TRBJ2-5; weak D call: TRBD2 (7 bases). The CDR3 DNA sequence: TGTGCCAGCAGTTTATCGAGGGGGGGGCAAAGGGCCCAGTACTTC. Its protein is CASSLSRGGQRAQYF.